This entry describes one T cell receptor beta chain. The antigen remains undetermined. The naive CD8 fraction comprised CD45RO-negative cells positively selected for CCR7 and excluded terminally differentiated effector memory CD45RA+ cells. These data come from a study of shared clonotypes between healthy human individuals. Background on the study: Per donor, three plates held CD4 naive cells, three held CD4 memory, two held CD8 naive and one held CD8 memory.

CDR1 is SGDLS and CDR2 is YYNGEE in the germline V gene. V lost 1 base and J 5 bases, leaving 11 bases between the germline ends. This CDR3 is 14 amino acids long. In replicate PCRs of sorted subsets, roughly 210 ng DNA, approximately 30,000 T cell genomes, was used. Sequencing was performed with immunoSEQ multiplex PCR; in TCRdb, only in-frame clones are kept and a portion is missing. The sample consists of about 800,000 clones, around 96% of them appearing once. The study, taken as a whole, reports: A reduction in generation probabilities was seen for non-shared clonotypes relative to those shared by all four donors.

V and J are TRBV9 and TRBJ2-3; D ambiguous. The clonotype comes from a man in his thirties or forties in good health. Sequencing used naive CD8+ T cells sorted from blood. The CDR3 DNA follows: TGTGCCAGCAGCGTATGGCAGTGGGGAGATACGCAGTATTTT. This codes for CASSVWQWGDTQYF.